A selection of T cell receptor beta chains follows, all from one sample in a study of blood T cell repertoires in COVID-19. Assay: immunoSEQ multiplex PCR; the TCRdb copy retains only in-frame clones and omits some. Among roughly 400,000 clones listed, more than 75% were seen once. The sequenced sample consisted of peripheral blood. These TCRs come from a woman aged 60-75 years with COVID-19, enrolled during active disease. Each CDR3 is given with its conserved first and last residue. A D gene is named only where the DNA matches it firmly. The size entry is marked missing in some rows and otherwise reads once, few, many or a size class.

v_call,d_call,j_call,clone_size,cdr3_aa,cdr3_nt
TRBV5-1,TRBD1,TRBJ2-3,.,CASSFGTGSTDTQYF,TGCGCCAGCAGCTTCGGGACAGGGAGCACAGATACGCAGTATTTT
TRBV5-1,TRBD1,TRBJ1-2,.,CASSAGQGNYGYTF,TGCGCCAGCAGCGCGGGACAGGGGAACTATGGCTACACCTTC
TRBV19,.,TRBJ1-5,.,CASSTLGGWNQPQHF,TGTGCCAGTAGTACCCTAGGGGGTTGGAATCAGCCCCAGCATTTT
TRBV5-5,TRBD1,TRBJ1-3,.,CASSSWDSSYSGNTIYF,TGTGCCAGCAGCTCCTGGGACAGTTCTTACTCTGGAAACACCATATATTTT
TRBV6-6,TRBD1,TRBJ2-5,.,CASSPPDRGQETQYF,TGTGCCAGCAGTCCCCCGGACAGGGGGCAAGAGACCCAGTACTTC
TRBV6-4,.,TRBJ1-1,.,CASSADGQGGRNTEAFF,TGTGCCAGCAGTGCCGATGGTCAGGGAGGGAGGAACACTGAAGCTTTCTTT
TRBV11-2,.,TRBJ2-6,.,CASSSTSGANVLTF,TGTGCCAGCAGCTCTACTTCGGGGGCCAACGTCCTGACTTTC
TRBV5-5,.,TRBJ1-2,once,CASSLRTEGGYTF,TGTGCCAGCAGCTTGAGGACAGAAGGGGGCTACACCTTC
TRBV19,TRBD1,TRBJ1-5,.,CASSSQGERSNQPQHF,TGTGCCAGTAGTTCCCAGGGGGAAAGAAGCAATCAGCCCCAGCATTTT
TRBV7-9,TRBD1,TRBJ2-7,.,CASSQGQYEQYF,TGTGCCAGCAGCCAGGGACAGTACGAGCAGTACTTC
TRBV6-5,TRBD2,TRBJ2-7,.,CASSALAVSSYEQYF,TGTGCCAGCAGCGCTCTAGCGGTGAGCTCCTACGAGCAGTACTTC
TRBV6-5,.,TRBJ2-5,.,CASSYSRGQETQYF,TGTGCCAGCAGTTACTCACGGGGCCAAGAGACCCAGTACTTC
TRBV5-1,.,TRBJ1-4,.,CASSLFRGDEKLFF,TGCGCCAGCAGCTTATTTCGGGGGGATGAAAAACTGTTTTTT
TRBV6-5,TRBD1,TRBJ2-7,.,CAGPTGTYEQYF,TGTGCCGGACCGACAGGGACCTACGAGCAGTACTTC
TRBV6-6,.,TRBJ2-5,.,CASSVGSGARETQYF,TGTGCCAGCAGTGTCGGCTCAGGGGCGCGAGAGACCCAGTACTTC
TRBV28,.,TRBJ1-2,.,CASSKRSWGYTF,TGTGCCAGCAGTAAGAGATCGTGGGGCTACACCTTC
TRBV28,.,TRBJ1-2,.,CASSVGGRIYGYTF,TGTGCCAGCAGTGTCGGGGGTCGTATCTATGGCTACACCTTC
TRBV25-1,.,TRBJ1-2,.,CASRETVSGGYTF,TGTGCCAGCAGAGAGACCGTCTCGGGTGGCTACACCTTC
TRBV2,.,TRBJ2-7,.,CASTTGSHEQYF,TGTGCCAGCACGACAGGATCCCACGAGCAGTACTTC
TRBV7-9,.,TRBJ1-3,.,CASSSHTRPSGNTIYF,TGTGCCAGCAGCTCCCATACGAGGCCCTCTGGAAACACCATATATTTT
TRBV5-4,.,TRBJ1-1,.,CASSLGYNTEAFF,TGTGCCAGCAGCTTGGGTTATAACACTGAAGCTTTCTTT
TRBV6-4,TRBD1,TRBJ1-1,.,CASSDLGTQGVNTEAFF,TGTGCCAGCAGTGACTTGGGGACCCAGGGGGTGAACACTGAAGCTTTCTTT
TRBV11-2,.,TRBJ2-2,.,CASSPSGWGTGELFF,TGTGCCAGCAGCCCCTCGGGGTGGGGCACCGGGGAGCTGTTTTTT
TRBV7-3,TRBD1,TRBJ1-2,once,CASSLSGRGIDGYTF,TGTGCCAGCAGCTTAAGTGGCAGGGGGATCGATGGCTACACCTTC
TRBV6-5,.,TRBJ1-2,.,CASSSLDSPYTF,TGTGCCAGCAGTTCTTTAGACAGTCCCTACACCTTC
TRBV5-4,.,TRBJ1-1,.,CASSLGQGTTEAFF,TGTGCCAGCAGCTTGGGGCAGGGAACCACTGAAGCTTTCTTT
TRBV5-1,.,TRBJ2-5,.,CASSWQYQETQYF,TGCGCCAGCAGCTGGCAGTATCAAGAGACCCAGTACTTC
TRBV4-1,TRBD1,TRBJ1-3,many,CASSPDRGSGNTIYF,TGCGCCAGCAGTCCCGACAGGGGCTCTGGAAACACCATATATTTT
TRBV7-9,.,TRBJ2-2,.,CANRAPPGELFF,TGTGCCAACCGCGCTCCCCCCGGGGAGCTGTTTTTT
TRBV18,TRBD2,TRBJ2-1,.,CASSPPVELAGYNEQFF,TGTGCCAGCTCACCACCGGTCGAATTAGCGGGGTACAATGAGCAGTTCTTC
TRBV10-3,TRBD1,TRBJ1-2,.,CAISGGQGFGYTF,TGTGCCATCAGTGGCGGACAGGGTTTTGGCTACACCTTC
TRBV7-8,.,TRBJ1-2,.,CASSSRGAPVYGYTF,TGTGCCAGCAGCTCACGGGGGGCCCCGGTTTATGGCTACACCTTC
TRBV7-8,TRBD2,TRBJ2-5,.,CASSSKIGTVGGGTQYF,TGTGCCAGCAGCTCGAAAATTGGGACCGTTGGCGGGGGGACCCAGTACTTC
TRBV6-5,TRBD1,TRBJ2-1,.,CASSPTGYNEQFF,TGTGCCAGCAGTCCGACAGGGTACAATGAGCAGTTCTTC
TRBV5-1,.,TRBJ2-2,.,CASSLAGQNTGELFF,TGCGCCAGCAGCTTGGCGGGACAGAACACCGGGGAGCTGTTTTTT
TRBV12-5,.,TRBJ1-2,.,CASAPRGGEGYTF,TGTGCTAGTGCCCCACGTGGGGGGGAAGGCTACACCTTC
TRBV7-2,.,TRBJ1-5,.,CASSFGQLHQPQHF,TGTGCCAGCAGCTTCGGACAGTTACATCAGCCCCAGCATTTT
TRBV12-3/TRBV12-4,.,TRBJ2-5,.,CASSSTETQYF,TGTGCCAGCAGTTCTACAGAGACCCAGTACTTC
TRBV11-2,.,TRBJ1-2,.,CASSLDMTEYYGYTF,TGTGCCAGCAGCTTAGATATGACAGAGTACTATGGCTACACCTTC
TRBV4-2,.,TRBJ1-1,.,CASLPSDMMNTEAFF,TGTGCCAGCCTCCCGAGCGATATGATGAACACTGAAGCTTTCTTT
TRBV6-2/TRBV6-3,TRBD1,TRBJ2-1,.,CASSALDRGRFNEQFF,TGTGCCAGCAGTGCCCTAGACAGGGGGCGGTTCAATGAGCAGTTCTTC
TRBV5-8,.,TRBJ1-5,few,CASSLRGGTQPQHF,TGTGCCAGCAGCTTGAGGGGGGGCACTCAGCCCCAGCATTTT
TRBV7-3,.,TRBJ1-1,.,CASSLIVNTEAFF,TGTGCCAGCAGCTTAATCGTGAACACTGAAGCTTTCTTT